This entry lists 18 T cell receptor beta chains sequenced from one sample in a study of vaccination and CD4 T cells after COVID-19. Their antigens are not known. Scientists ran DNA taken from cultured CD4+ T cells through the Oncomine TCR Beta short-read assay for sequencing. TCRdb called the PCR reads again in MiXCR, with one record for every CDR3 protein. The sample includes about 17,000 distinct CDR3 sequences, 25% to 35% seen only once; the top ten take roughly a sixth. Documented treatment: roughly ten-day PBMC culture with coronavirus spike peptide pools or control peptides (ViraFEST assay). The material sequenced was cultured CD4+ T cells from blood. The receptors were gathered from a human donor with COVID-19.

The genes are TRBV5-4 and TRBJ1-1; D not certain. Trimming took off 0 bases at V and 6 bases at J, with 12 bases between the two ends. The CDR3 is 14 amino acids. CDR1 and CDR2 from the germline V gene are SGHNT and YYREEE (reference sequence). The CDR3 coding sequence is TGTGCCAGCAGCTTGGCGGGCGGCCGGGCTGAAGCTTTCTTT. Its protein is CASSLAGGRAEAFF.

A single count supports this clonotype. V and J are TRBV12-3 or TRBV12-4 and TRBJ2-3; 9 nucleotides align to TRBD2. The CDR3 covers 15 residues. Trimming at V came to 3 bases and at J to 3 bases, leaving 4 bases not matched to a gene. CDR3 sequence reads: CASSFTSGSTDTQYF. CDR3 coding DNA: TGTGCCAGCAGTTTTACTAGCGGGTCGACAGATACGCAGTATTTT.

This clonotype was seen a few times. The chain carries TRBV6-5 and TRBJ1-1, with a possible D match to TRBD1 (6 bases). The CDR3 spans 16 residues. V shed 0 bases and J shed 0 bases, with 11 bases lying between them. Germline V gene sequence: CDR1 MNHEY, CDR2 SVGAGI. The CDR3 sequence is CASSYSGAALNTEAFF. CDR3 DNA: TGTGCCAGCAGTTACTCGGGGGCCGCATTGAACACTGAAGCTTTCTTT.

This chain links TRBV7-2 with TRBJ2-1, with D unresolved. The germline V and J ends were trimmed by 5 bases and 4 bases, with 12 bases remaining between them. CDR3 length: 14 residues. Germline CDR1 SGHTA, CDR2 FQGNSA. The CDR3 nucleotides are TGTGCCAGCAGCACCAGAGGCGCTTACAATGAGCAGTTCTTC. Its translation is CASSTRGAYNEQFF.

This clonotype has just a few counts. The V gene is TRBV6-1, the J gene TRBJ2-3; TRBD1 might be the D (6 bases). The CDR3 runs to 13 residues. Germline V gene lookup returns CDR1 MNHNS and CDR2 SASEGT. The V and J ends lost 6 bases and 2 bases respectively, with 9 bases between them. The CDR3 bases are TGTGCCAGCAGAAGACAGGACACAGATACGCAGTATTTT. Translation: CASRRQDTDTQYF.

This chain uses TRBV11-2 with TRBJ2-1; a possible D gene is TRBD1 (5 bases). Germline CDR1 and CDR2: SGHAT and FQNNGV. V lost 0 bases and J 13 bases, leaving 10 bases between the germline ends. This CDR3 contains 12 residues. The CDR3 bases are TGTGCCAGCAGCTTAGAGGCAGGGTACCAGTTCTTC. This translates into CASSLEAGYQFF. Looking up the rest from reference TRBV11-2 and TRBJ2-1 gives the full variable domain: EAGVAQSPRYKIIEKRQSVAFWCNPISGHATLYWYQQILGQGPKLLIQFQNNGVVDDSQLPKDRFSAERLKGVDSTLKIQPAKLEDSAVYLCASSLEAGYQFFGPGTRLTVL.

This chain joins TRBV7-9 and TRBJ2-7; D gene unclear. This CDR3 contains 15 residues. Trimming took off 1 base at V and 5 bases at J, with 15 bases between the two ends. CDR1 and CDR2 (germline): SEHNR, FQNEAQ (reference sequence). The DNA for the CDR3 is TGTGCCAGCAGCTTAGGGTCAGGTCGGACGGACGAGCAGTACTTC. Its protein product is CASSLGSGRTDEQYF.

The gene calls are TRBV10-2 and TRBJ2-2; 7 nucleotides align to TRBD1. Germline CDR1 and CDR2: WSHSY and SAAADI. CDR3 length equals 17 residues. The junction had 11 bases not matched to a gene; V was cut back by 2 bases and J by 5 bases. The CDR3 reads CASSEARGWSVTGELFF. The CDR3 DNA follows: TGCGCCAGCAGTGAGGCCAGGGGGTGGTCAGTGACCGGGGAGCTGTTTTTT.

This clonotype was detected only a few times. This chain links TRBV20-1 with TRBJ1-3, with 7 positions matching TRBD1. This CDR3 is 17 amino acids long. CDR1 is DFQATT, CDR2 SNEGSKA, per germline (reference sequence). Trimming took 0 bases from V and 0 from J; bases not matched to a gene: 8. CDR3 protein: CSARDMGQSDSGNTIYF. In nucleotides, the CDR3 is TGCAGTGCTAGAGATATGGGACAGTCTGACTCTGGAAACACCATATATTTT.

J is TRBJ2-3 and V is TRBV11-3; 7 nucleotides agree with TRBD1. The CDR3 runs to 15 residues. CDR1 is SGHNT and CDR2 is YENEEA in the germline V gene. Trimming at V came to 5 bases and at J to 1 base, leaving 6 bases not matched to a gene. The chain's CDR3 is CASSRQGDGTDTQYF. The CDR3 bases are TGTGCCAGCAGCCGTCAGGGGGACGGCACAGATACGCAGTATTTT.

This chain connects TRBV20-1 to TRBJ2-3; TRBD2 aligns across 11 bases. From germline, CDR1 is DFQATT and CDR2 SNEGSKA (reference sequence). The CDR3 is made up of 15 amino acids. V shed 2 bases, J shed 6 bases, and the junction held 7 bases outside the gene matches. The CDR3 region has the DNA TGCAGTGCTAGAATTAGCGGGGGGGCCGGGGATACGCAGTATTTT. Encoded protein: CSARISGGAGDTQYF.

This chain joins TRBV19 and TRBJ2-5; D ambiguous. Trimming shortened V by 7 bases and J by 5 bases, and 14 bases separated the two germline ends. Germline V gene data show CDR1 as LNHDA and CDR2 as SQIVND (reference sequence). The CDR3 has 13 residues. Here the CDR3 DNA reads TGTGCCAGTACCTTCGGACCCCCGGAGACCCAGTACTTC. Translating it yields CASTFGPPETQYF.

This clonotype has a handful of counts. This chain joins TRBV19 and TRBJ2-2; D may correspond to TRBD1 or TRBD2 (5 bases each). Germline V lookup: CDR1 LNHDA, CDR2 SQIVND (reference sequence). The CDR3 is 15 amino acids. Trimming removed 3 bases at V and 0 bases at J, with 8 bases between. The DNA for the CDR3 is TGTGCCAGTAGTATTCGGGGCGCGAACACCGGGGAGCTGTTTTTT. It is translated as CASSIRGANTGELFF.

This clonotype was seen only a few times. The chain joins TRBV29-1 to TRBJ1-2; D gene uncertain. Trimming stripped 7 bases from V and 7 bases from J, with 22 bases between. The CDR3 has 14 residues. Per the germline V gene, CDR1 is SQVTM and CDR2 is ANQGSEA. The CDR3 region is CSARLHTNIPGYTF. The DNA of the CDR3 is TGCAGCGCCCGGTTGCATACGAATATTCCTGGCTACACCTTC.

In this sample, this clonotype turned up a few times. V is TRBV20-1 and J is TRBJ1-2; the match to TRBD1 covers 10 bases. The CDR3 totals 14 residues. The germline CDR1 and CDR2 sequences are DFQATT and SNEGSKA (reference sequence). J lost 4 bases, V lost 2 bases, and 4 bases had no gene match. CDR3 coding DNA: TGCAGTGCTAGACCAGGGACAGGGGCCTATGGCTACACCTTC. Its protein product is CSARPGTGAYGYTF.

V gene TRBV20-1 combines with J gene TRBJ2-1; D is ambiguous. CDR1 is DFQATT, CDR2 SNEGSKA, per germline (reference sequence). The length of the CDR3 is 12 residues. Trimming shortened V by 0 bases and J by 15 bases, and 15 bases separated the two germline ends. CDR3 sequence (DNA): TGCAGTGCTAGAGATATGAAGGGTGGGTCGTTCTTC. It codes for CSARDMKGGSFF.

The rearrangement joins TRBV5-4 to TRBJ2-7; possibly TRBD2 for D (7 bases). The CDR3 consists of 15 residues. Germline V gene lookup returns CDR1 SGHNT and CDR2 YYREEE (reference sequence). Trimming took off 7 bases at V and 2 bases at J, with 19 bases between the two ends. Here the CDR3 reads CASGKGGGSTYEQYF. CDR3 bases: TGTGCCAGCGGCAAGGGAGGGGGTAGCACCTACGAGCAGTACTTC.

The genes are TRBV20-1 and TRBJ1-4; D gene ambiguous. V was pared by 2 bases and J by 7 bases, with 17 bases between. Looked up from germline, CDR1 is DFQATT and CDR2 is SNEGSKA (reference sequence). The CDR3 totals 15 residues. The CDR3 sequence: CSARPSGVPSEKLFF. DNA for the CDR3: TGCAGTGCTAGACCATCCGGGGTTCCTAGTGAAAAACTGTTTTTT.